This T cell receptor (beta chain) is drawn from a study of identical twins. TCRdb re-analysed the 5' RACE reads in MiXCR, keeping a single row per CDR3 protein. The sample contains 400,000 to 650,000 distinct CDR3 sequences, less than 25% of which appear only once. V lost 5 bases, J lost 4 bases, and 9 bases stayed unmatched. Per germline, CDR1 SEHNR and CDR2 FQNEAQ (reference sequence). The CDR3 consists of 15 residues. These data were also reused for a study on T cells expressing NK-cell markers.

This chain links TRBV7-9 with TRBJ1-2; 8 bases line up with TRBD1. The TCR comes from a young woman in good health. The sample comprised CD4+ T cells sorted from blood. The CDR3 nucleotides read TGTGCCAGCAGCAAAAGGGACAGGTGGGGCTATGGCTACACCTTC. This encodes CASSKRDRWGYGYTF.